The 10 T cell receptor beta chains presented below share a single source sample, sequenced in a study of blood T cell repertoires in COVID-19. Using immunoSEQ multiplex PCR, the repertoire was profiled, and TCRdb retains in-frame clones only, with some absent. The sample has fewer than 150,000 clones; 85% are singletons. Sample: peripheral blood. The source of these receptors is a human donor in a cohort sampled during active COVID-19.

This chain links TRBV19 with TRBJ1-1; maybe TRBD1 (5 bases). The germline V gene has CDR1 LNHDA and CDR2 SQIVND (reference sequence). Between the trimmed V and J ends, which lost 7 bases and 0 bases, there was a span of 12 bases. This CDR3 has 14 amino acids. CDR3 nucleotide sequence: TGTGCCAGTAACTCCCAGGGAATGAACACTGAAGCTTTCTTT. Its protein product is CASNSQGMNTEAFF.

The rearrangement joins TRBV5-1 to TRBJ1-2, with D possibly TRBD1 on 5 matching bases. V lost 3 bases to trimming and J lost 4 bases, with 10 bases between them. The CDR3 consists of 13 residues. Germline assignment: CDR1 SGHRS and CDR2 YFSETQ. The DNA for the CDR3 is TGCGCCAGCAGCTCGGGGGTAGGCTATGGCTACACCTTC. Its translation: CASSSGVGYGYTF.

This clone was recorded only once. The chain links TRBV29-1 to TRBJ1-4, with 8 bases identical to TRBD1. Germline values: CDR1 SQVTM, CDR2 ANQGSEA. The V segment lost 8 bases and the J segment 0 bases; nucleotides outside the gene matches: 26. The CDR3 covers 21 residues. The CDR3 loop is CSFRPGRGPGQAGATNEKLFF. In DNA form, the CDR3 reads TGCAGCTTTCGCCCAGGCCGGGGACCGGGACAGGCTGGCGCAACTAATGAAAAACTGTTTTTT.

The rearrangement uses TRBV19 and TRBJ1-1; TRBD1 matches at 9 bases. The CDR3 has 16 residues. V trimming: 3 bases; J trimming: 0 bases; junction bases outside the gene matches: 5. The V gene's germline CDR1 is LNHDA and CDR2 SQIVND (reference sequence). CDR3 coding DNA: TGTGCCAGTAGTATGAGAAGGACAGGGGTGAACACTGAAGCTTTCTTT. Its protein is CASSMRRTGVNTEAFF.

This clone appeared a single time. This chain joins TRBV7-9 and TRBJ2-1; 8 positions agree with TRBD2. V lost 5 bases to trimming and J lost 3 bases; unmatched junction nucleotides: 6. CDR3 length: 15 residues. The germline CDR1 and CDR2 sequences are SEHNR and FQNEAQ (reference sequence). CDR3 bases: TGTGCCAGCAGCACGGGCGGGGGGCTCTACAATGAGCAGTTCTTC. Translating it yields CASSTGGGLYNEQFF.

This clone appeared a few times. This rearrangement joins TRBV19 to TRBJ2-3; TRBD2 matches 13 bases. Germline CDR1 reads LNHDA; CDR2 reads SQIVND (reference sequence). The CDR3 has 15 residues. The V and J ends lost 6 bases and 6 bases, in that order; junction bases with no gene match: 6. Written as DNA, the CDR3 is TGTGCCAGTAGCCAGACTAGCGGGGGGTTTGATACGCAGTATTTT. This translates into CASSQTSGGFDTQYF.

The V gene is TRBV3-1 (or the pseudogene TRBV3-2), the J gene TRBJ2-3; D perhaps matches TRBD2 (5 bases). V lost 10 bases and J lost 6, with 17 bases in between. The CDR3 totals 13 residues. Germline V lookup: CDR1 LGHDT, CDR2 YNNKEL (reference sequence). CDR3 DNA sequence: TGTGCCATCGGGATGTATAGAGCGGATACGCAGTATTTT. Translating it yields CAIGMYRADTQYF.

The genes are TRBV5-1 and TRBJ1-2, with D possibly matching TRBD1 (6 bases). This CDR3 has 15 amino acids. Per germline, CDR1 SGHRS and CDR2 YFSETQ. V dropped 4 bases and J dropped 0 bases, with 13 bases sitting between them. CDR3 coding DNA: TGCGCCAGCAGCCCCTTACAGGGATCTAACTATGGCTACACCTTC. It translates to CASSPLQGSNYGYTF.

V is TRBV4-3 and J is TRBJ1-1; no reliable D call. Germline CDR1 and CDR2: LGHNA and YSLEER. The CDR3 spans 13 residues. V lost 3 bases to trimming and J lost 3 bases, with 8 bases between them. CDR3 region: CASSQGVYTEAFF. The CDR3 DNA sequence: TGCGCCAGCAGCCAGGGCGTTTACACTGAAGCTTTCTTT.

The chain couples TRBV2 to TRBJ1-1; D call uncertain. CDR1 SNHLY and CDR2 FYNNEI come from the germline V gene. The CDR3 loop spans 14 amino acids. V gave up 9 bases and J gave up 5 bases, with 19 bases separating them. The DNA for the CDR3 is TGTGCCAGTAGCCGAGAGGGAGGGCGGACTGAAGCTTTCTTT. As protein: CASSREGGRTEAFF.